The 27 T cell receptor beta chains given below trace back to one sample, sequenced in a study of T-cell reconstitution after alpha-beta-depleted transplantation in children. Library preparation (for TCRbeta) was performed with unique molecular identifiers. A single record per CDR3 protein comes from TCRdb applying MiXCR to the PCR reads. The sample lists fewer than 1 million distinct CDR3 sequences, roughly 16% occurring once. The source material was PBMCs, mostly from graft donor cells, sampled 360 days after TCRalphabeta/CD19-depleted stem cell transplant. Receptors were obtained from a male patient younger than 18 who had a stem cell transplant for acute lymphoblastic leukemia, so the T cells may come from the graft donor.

This clonotype was seen a few times. DNA of the CDR3: TGCAGTGCTAGGCGGGACGGAAATTCACCCCTCCACTTT. Protein sequence: CSARRDGNSPLHF. The chain joins TRBV20-1 to TRBJ1-6, with D tentatively TRBD1 (5 bases). This CDR3 region has 13 residues. Germline V gene sequence: CDR1 DFQATT, CDR2 SNEGSKA (reference sequence). The germline V and J ends were trimmed by 3 bases and 7 bases, with 10 bases remaining between them.

This clonotype came up a few times. The rearrangement joins TRBV12-3 or TRBV12-4 to TRBJ2-7; 8 positions match TRBD1. The CDR3 sequence is 15 residues long. Unmatched junction bases numbered 12, after V lost 6 bases and J lost 5 bases. This CDR3 reads CASRLRGQGGHEQYF. The CDR3, as DNA: TGTGCCAGCAGGCTCCGTGGACAGGGTGGACACGAGCAGTACTTC.

The chain combines TRBV20-1 with TRBJ2-1, with no clear D. The CDR3 has 15 residues. Germline lookup yields CDR1 DFQATT and CDR2 SNEGSKA (reference sequence). V shed 1 base and J shed 5 bases, with 15 bases lying between them. CDR3 bases: TGCAGTGCTAGAGGTCCCCTGCGGTTCAACAATGAGCAGTTCTTC. This sequence encodes CSARGPLRFNNEQFF.

Many counts were recorded for this clonotype. This sequence joins TRBV5-6 and TRBJ1-5; the D is unclear. The germline CDR1 and CDR2 sequences are SGHDT and YYEEEE. This CDR3 is built from 12 residues. Trimming removed 0 bases from V and 6 bases from J, with 4 bases in between. The CDR3 spells CASSLGIQPQHF. CDR3 coding DNA: TGTGCCAGCAGCTTGGGGATTCAGCCCCAGCATTTT.

The V and J genes are TRBV6-2 or TRBV6-3 and TRBJ2-1; D not resolved. With 2 bases removed from V and 6 bases from J, the gap between germline ends came to 11 bases. This CDR3 comprises 14 residues. Per the germline V gene, CDR1 is MNHEY and CDR2 is SVGEGT. The CDR3 protein is CASSYLNGRNEQFF. In DNA form, the CDR3 reads TGTGCCAGCAGTTACCTGAATGGCCGCAATGAGCAGTTCTTC.

The chain has TRBV19 and TRBJ2-7, with no clear D. CDR3 length: 12 residues. Germline CDR1 reads LNHDA; CDR2 reads SQIVND (reference sequence). Trimming took 3 bases from V and 3 from J, leaving 6 bases between them. CDR3 loop: CASSMPDYEQYF. CDR3 bases: TGTGCCAGTAGTATGCCCGACTACGAGCAGTACTTC.

This clonotype has a handful of counts. The rearrangement links TRBV6-5 to TRBJ2-7, with D perhaps assigned TRBD1 or TRBD2 (5 bases each). Trimming removed 2 bases at V and 1 base at J, with 9 bases between. Germline CDR1 reads MNHEY; CDR2 reads SVGAGI. CDR3 length: 14 residues. DNA of the CDR3: TGTGCCAGCAGTTACGGGGACGGGTCCTACGAGCAGTACTTC. It translates to CASSYGDGSYEQYF.

The genes are TRBV9 and TRBJ2-3; 7 bases line up with TRBD2. Germline V lookup: CDR1 SGDLS, CDR2 YYNGEE. This CDR3 comprises 17 residues. V lost 0 bases to trimming and J lost 0 bases; unmatched junction nucleotides: 7. The CDR3 sequence is CASSVASRGSSTDTQYF. In DNA form, the CDR3 reads TGTGCCAGCAGCGTAGCGTCTCGCGGGAGTAGCACAGATACGCAGTATTTT.

The chain has TRBV3-1 and TRBJ2-7; weak D call: TRBD1 (6 bases). Trimming took off 2 bases at V and 5 bases at J, with 13 bases between the two ends. The length of the CDR3 is 14 residues. Germline V gene data show CDR1 as LGHDT and CDR2 as YNNKEL (reference sequence). The CDR3 DNA is TGTGCCAGCAGCCAACAGGGGAATATAAACGAGCAGTACTTC. Translated, it gives CASSQQGNINEQYF.

The table lists this clonotype with many counts. In DNA form, the CDR3 reads TGTGCCAGCAGTACCTACAGGGGGCGCCCGGGGGGTTATGAGCAGTTCTTC. Encoded protein: CASSTYRGRPGGYEQFF. The chain employs TRBV12-3 or TRBV12-4 and TRBJ2-1; TRBD1 agrees at 9 bases. The CDR3 is 17 amino acids. Trimming at V came to 5 bases and at J to 8 bases, leaving 16 bases not matched to a gene.

This clonotype came up a few times. The CDR3, as DNA: TGCAGTGCTAGTCCCGGTCCGTTGGGAGATACGCAGTATTTT. Translation gives CSASPGPLGDTQYF. The J gene is TRBJ2-3, the V gene TRBV20-1; D unresolved. The CDR3 covers 14 residues. CDR1 is DFQATT, CDR2 SNEGSKA, per germline (reference sequence). The V end lost 3 bases, the J end lost 5 bases, and 15 bases lay between the germline ends.

This clonotype was found a few times. The V and J genes are TRBV7-9 and TRBJ2-7; 8 nucleotides match TRBD1. CDR3 length: 15 amino acids. Germline CDR1 is SEHNR and CDR2 is FQNEAQ (reference sequence). Unmatched junction bases numbered 3, after V lost 0 bases and J lost 2 bases. The CDR3 nucleotides read TGTGCCAGCAGCTTAGCGGCAGGGGGCCCCTACGAGCAGTACTTC. Its translation is CASSLAAGGPYEQYF.

This clonotype was seen a handful of times. This chain joins TRBV5-1 and TRBJ2-3, with a tentative D call TRBD2 (5 bases). The CDR3 extends over 14 amino acids. Germline CDR1 and CDR2: SGHRS and YFSETQ. V dropped 0 bases and J dropped 4 bases, with 9 bases sitting between them. The CDR3 DNA reads TGCGCCAGCAGCTTGGAGCTAGCTCCAGATACGCAGTATTTT. Translated: CASSLELAPDTQYF.

This clonotype appeared a few times. V is TRBV5-5 and J is TRBJ2-1, with 8 bases aligning to TRBD2. Unmatched junction bases numbered 7, after V lost 2 bases and J lost 0 bases. Germline values: CDR1 SGHKS, CDR2 YYEKEE (reference sequence). The CDR3 extends over 17 amino acids. CDR3 protein: CASSFGSGTSSYNEQFF. The CDR3 bases are TGTGCCAGCAGCTTCGGCAGCGGGACTAGCTCCTACAATGAGCAGTTCTTC. Filled out from reference TRBV5-5 and TRBJ2-1, the complete variable domain reads DAGVTQSPTHLIKTRGQQVTLRCSPISGHKSVSWYQQVLGQGPQFIFQYYEKEERGRGNFPDRFSARQFPNYSSELNVNALLLGDSALYLCASSFGSGTSSYNEQFFGPGTRLTVL.

The rearrangement links TRBV20-1 to TRBJ2-2; TRBD2 agrees at 10 bases. The junction had 9 bases not matched to a gene; V was cut back by 1 base and J by 7 bases. This CDR3 comprises 16 residues. Per germline, CDR1 DFQATT and CDR2 SNEGSKA (reference sequence). The CDR3 DNA follows: TGCAGTGCTAGAGCTCTAGCGGGAGTCGACGGCGGGGAGCTGTTTTTT. Translated: CSARALAGVDGGELFF.

This clonotype was seen a few times. The chain carries TRBV10-3 and TRBJ2-5; D is possibly TRBD2 (6 bases). Germline loops: CDR1 ENHRY, CDR2 SYGVKD. V lost 2 bases, J lost 5 bases, and 12 bases lay in between. CDR3 length: 14 amino acids. The CDR3 DNA reads as TGTGCCATCAGTGAGGCAGGGAGGCTGGAGACCCAGTACTTC. Protein: CAISEAGRLETQYF.

The chain employs TRBV13 and TRBJ2-5, with 7 nucleotides matching TRBD1. Germline V CDR1 and CDR2: PRHDT, FYEKMQ (reference sequence). V dropped 5 bases and J dropped 5; count of bases not matched to a gene: 8. The CDR3 is made up of 14 amino acids. The CDR3 protein is CASSVRQGLETQYF. In DNA form, the CDR3 reads TGTGCCAGCAGCGTCCGACAGGGCCTGGAGACCCAGTACTTC.

This chain joins TRBV11-2 and TRBJ2-1; the D is unclear. Per the germline V gene, CDR1 is SGHAT and CDR2 is FQNNGV. This CDR3 is 17 amino acids long. V was cut by 0 bases and J by 0 bases, with 12 bases left in between. The CDR3 protein is CASSLEYIGSSYNEQFF. The CDR3 DNA reads TGTGCCAGCAGCTTAGAGTACATCGGAAGCTCCTACAATGAGCAGTTCTTC.

This clonotype was observed many times. The gene calls are TRBV12-3 or TRBV12-4 and TRBJ2-1; tentatively, D is TRBD1 or TRBD2 (6 bases each). V was trimmed by 6 bases and J by 8 bases, leaving 23 bases between them. CDR3 length: 16 amino acids. CDR3 sequence reads: CASREGEYNYADEQFF. CDR3 bases: TGTGCCAGCAGGGAGGGGGAATACAATTATGCGGATGAGCAGTTCTTC.

CDR3 protein: CSARSTVNEQFF. CDR3 DNA: TGCAGCGCCAGATCGACCGTTAATGAGCAGTTCTTC. This sequence joins TRBV29-1 and TRBJ2-1; D unresolved. Trimming left V 7 bases short and J 7 bases short, with 14 bases between. Germline V gene data show CDR1 as SQVTM and CDR2 as ANQGSEA. The CDR3 is 12 amino acids.

The rearrangement joins TRBV5-1 to TRBJ2-1; TRBD2 aligns across 11 bases. Germline CDR1 reads SGHRS; CDR2 reads YFSETQ. The CDR3 covers 14 residues. Unmatched junction bases numbered 3, after V lost 2 bases and J lost 8 bases. CDR3: CASSFLAGGDEQFF. CDR3 DNA sequence: TGCGCCAGCAGCTTCCTAGCGGGAGGCGATGAGCAGTTCTTC.

This clonotype was recorded at least ten times. The chain combines TRBV5-1 with TRBJ2-1, with 9 nucleotides matching TRBD2. The CDR3 length is 14 residues. The V segment lost 5 bases and the J segment 2 bases; nucleotides outside the gene matches: 2. The V gene's germline CDR1 is SGHRS and CDR2 YFSETQ. The DNA of the CDR3 is TGCGCCAGCAGTATAGCGGGAGCCTACAATGAGCAGTTCTTC. Translating gives CASSIAGAYNEQFF. Complete variable domain (other parts from reference TRBV5-1 and TRBJ2-1): KAGVTQTPRYLIKTRGQQVTLSCSPISGHRSVSWYQQTPGQGLQFLFEYFSETQRNKGNFPGRFSGRQFSNSRSEMNVSTLELGDSALYLCASSIAGAYNEQFFGPGTRLTVL.

In the case of this clonotype: The junction shows a germline mismatch at one end, possibly a read error. The gene calls are TRBV5-6 and TRBJ2-7; perhaps TRBD1 as D (5 bases). Germline V gene data show CDR1 as SGHDT and CDR2 as YYEEEE. The CDR3 length is 13 residues. CDR3 protein: CAISSGHPYEQYF. The CDR3 DNA follows: TGTGCCATCAGCTCAGGGCACCCCTACGAGCAGTACTTC.

V is TRBV15 and J is TRBJ2-3; D gene uncertain. Germline CDR1 reads LNHNV; CDR2 reads YYDKDF (reference sequence). The V end lost 0 bases, the J end lost 2 bases, and 12 bases lay between the germline ends. CDR3 length: 16 residues. The CDR3 here is CATSRDRSLTTDTQYF. CDR3 in DNA: TGTGCCACCAGCAGAGACAGGAGCCTCACCACAGATACGCAGTATTTT. Full variable domain (outside the CDR3, taken from reference TRBV15 and TRBJ2-3): DAMVIQNPRYQVTQFGKPVTLSCSQTLNHNVMYWYQQKSSQAPKLLFHYYDKDFNNEADTPDNFQSRRPNTSFCFLDIRSPGLGDTAMYLCATSRDRSLTTDTQYFGPGTRLTVL.

This clonotype was seen ten or more times. The chain links TRBV5-1 to TRBJ2-5; D ambiguous. The CDR3 extends over 15 amino acids. Trimming shortened V by 1 base and J by 3 bases, and 13 bases separated the two germline ends. Germline V gene lookup returns CDR1 SGHRS and CDR2 YFSETQ. The CDR3 spells CASSLLSYLEETQYF. The CDR3 bases are TGCGCCAGCAGCTTGTTGTCTTACCTCGAAGAGACCCAGTACTTC.

This clonotype was counted a few times. The V call is TRBV7-8, the J call TRBJ2-5, with a weak D call TRBD2 (6 bases). V lost 7 bases to trimming and J lost 2 bases, with 11 bases between them. This CDR3 is 13 amino acids long. Germline V lookup: CDR1 SGHVS, CDR2 FQNEAQ. The CDR3 loop reads CASKWRGQETQYF. The DNA for the CDR3 is TGTGCCAGCAAATGGCGGGGACAAGAGACCCAGTACTTC. Full variable domain (outside the CDR3, taken from reference TRBV7-8 and TRBJ2-5): GAGVSQSPRYKVAKRGQDVALRCDPISGHVSLFWYQQALGQGPEFLTYFQNEAQLDKSGLPSDRFFAERPEGSVSTLKIQRTQQEDSAVYLCASKWRGQETQYFGPGTRLLVL.

The chain carries TRBV20-1 and TRBJ2-1, with a weak D call TRBD2 (5 bases). V lost 3 bases and J 0 bases, leaving 9 bases between the germline ends. The CDR3 is 14 amino acids. CDR1 is DFQATT, CDR2 SNEGSKA, per germline (reference sequence). The CDR3 DNA follows: TGCAGTGCTAGGAGGACTGGCTCCTACAATGAGCAGTTCTTC. Amino acids: CSARRTGSYNEQFF.